A single T cell receptor (beta chain) is shown here with its context. Antigen specificity is unknown. This sample includes further DNA sequences coding for the same CDR3. This record belongs to a study of cytomegalovirus exposure and HLA in healthy donors. Study results and caveats: Further analysis was carried out later, and it showed several of the most significant clusters appearing linked to common viral pathogens. TCR sequences were mostly rare, though some public TCRs occurred in many donors.

The PCR had 60 Vbeta and 13 Jbeta primers. Only in-frame clones appear in the TCRdb table, and some are missing; sequencing was by immunoSEQ multiplex PCR. The table shows approximately 100,000 clones, with about 75% occurring only once. The sequenced material came from PBMCs. This sequence originates from a man aged 50 or older in good health and CMV-seronegative.

The DNA of the CDR3 is TGTGCCAGCTCACCAACACCGAACACTGAAGCTTTCTTT. It encodes CASSPTPNTEAFF. V usage is TRBV18 and J usage is TRBJ1-1; D is undetermined. The germline gives CDR1 KGHSH, CDR2 LQKENI. V lost 2 bases to trimming and J lost 1 base, with 5 bases between them. CDR3 length: 13 residues.